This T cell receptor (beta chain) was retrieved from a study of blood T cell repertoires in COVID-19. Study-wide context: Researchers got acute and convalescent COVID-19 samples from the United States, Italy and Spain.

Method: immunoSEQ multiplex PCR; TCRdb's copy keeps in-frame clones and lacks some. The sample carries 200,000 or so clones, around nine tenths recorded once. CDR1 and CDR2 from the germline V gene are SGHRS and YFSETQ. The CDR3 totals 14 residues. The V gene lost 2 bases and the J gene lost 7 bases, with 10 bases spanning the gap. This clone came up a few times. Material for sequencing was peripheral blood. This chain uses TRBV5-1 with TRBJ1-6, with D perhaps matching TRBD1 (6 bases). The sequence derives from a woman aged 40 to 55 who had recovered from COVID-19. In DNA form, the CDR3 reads TGCGCCAGCAGCTTTACAGGGATAAATTCACCCCTCCACTTT. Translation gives CASSFTGINSPLHF.